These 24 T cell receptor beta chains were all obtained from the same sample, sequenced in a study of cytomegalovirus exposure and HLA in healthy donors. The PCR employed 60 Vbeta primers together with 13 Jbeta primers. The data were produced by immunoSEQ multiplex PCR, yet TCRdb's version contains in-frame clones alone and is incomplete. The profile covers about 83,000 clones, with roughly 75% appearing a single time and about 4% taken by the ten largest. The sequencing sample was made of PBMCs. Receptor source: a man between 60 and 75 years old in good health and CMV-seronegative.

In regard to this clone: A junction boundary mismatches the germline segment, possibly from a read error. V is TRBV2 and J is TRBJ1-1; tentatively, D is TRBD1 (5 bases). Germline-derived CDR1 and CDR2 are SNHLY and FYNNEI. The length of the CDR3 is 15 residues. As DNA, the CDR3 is TGTGCCAGCACCTTGACAGCCGCCGTGAACGCTGAAGCTTTCTTT. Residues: CASTLTAAVNAEAFF.

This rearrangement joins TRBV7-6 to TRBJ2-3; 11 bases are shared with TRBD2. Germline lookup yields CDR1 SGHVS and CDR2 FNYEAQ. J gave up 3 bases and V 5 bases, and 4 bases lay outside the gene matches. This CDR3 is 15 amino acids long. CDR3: CASSLSGGDTDTQYF. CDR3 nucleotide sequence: TGTGCCAGCAGCCTTAGCGGGGGGGATACAGATACGCAGTATTTT.

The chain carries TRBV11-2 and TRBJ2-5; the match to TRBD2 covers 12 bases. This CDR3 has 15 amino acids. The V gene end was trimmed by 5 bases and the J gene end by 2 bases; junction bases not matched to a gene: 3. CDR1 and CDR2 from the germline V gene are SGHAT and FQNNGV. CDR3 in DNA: TGTGCCAGCAGCCAAGGGACTAGCGGGCAAGAGACCCAGTACTTC. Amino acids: CASSQGTSGQETQYF.

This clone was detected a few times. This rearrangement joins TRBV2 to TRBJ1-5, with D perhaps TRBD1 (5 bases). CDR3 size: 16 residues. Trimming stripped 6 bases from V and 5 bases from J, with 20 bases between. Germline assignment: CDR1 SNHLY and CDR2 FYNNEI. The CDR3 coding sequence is TGTGCCAGCAGGGGTGGGACCGGGGGGGAGGATCAGCCCCAGCATTTT. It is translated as CASRGGTGGEDQPQHF.

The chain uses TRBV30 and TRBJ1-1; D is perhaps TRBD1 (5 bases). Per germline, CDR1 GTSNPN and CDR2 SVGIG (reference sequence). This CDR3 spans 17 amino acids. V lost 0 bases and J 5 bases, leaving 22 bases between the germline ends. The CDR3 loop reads CAWSVRGFRGRTTEAFF. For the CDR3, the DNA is TGTGCCTGGAGTGTACGAGGATTTAGGGGCCGTACTACTGAAGCTTTCTTT.

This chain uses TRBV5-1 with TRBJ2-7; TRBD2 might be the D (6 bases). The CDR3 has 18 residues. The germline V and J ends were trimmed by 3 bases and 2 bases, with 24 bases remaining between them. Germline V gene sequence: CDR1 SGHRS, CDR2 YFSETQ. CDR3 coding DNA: TGCGCCAGCAGCTCCCCCCTGGGGCGGGGTACCGGGGCCTACGAGCAGTACTTC. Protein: CASSSPLGRGTGAYEQYF.

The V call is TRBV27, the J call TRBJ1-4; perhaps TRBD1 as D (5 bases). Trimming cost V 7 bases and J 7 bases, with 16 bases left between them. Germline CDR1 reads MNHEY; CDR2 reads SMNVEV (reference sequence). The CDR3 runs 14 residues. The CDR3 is CASKNRGWAEKLFF. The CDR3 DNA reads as TGTGCCAGCAAGAACCGGGGGTGGGCTGAAAAACTGTTTTTT.

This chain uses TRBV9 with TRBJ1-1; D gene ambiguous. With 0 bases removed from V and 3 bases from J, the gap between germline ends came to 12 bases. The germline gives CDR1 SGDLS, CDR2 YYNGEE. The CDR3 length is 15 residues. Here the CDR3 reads CASSVDRGLDTEAFF. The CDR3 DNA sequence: TGTGCCAGCAGCGTAGATCGAGGGTTGGACACTGAAGCTTTCTTT. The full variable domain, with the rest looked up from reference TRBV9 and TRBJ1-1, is DSGVTQTPKHLITATGQRVTLRCSPRSGDLSVYWYQQSLDQGLQFLIQYYNGEERAKGNILERFSAQQFPDLHSELNLSSLELGDSALYFCASSVDRGLDTEAFFGQGTRLTVV.

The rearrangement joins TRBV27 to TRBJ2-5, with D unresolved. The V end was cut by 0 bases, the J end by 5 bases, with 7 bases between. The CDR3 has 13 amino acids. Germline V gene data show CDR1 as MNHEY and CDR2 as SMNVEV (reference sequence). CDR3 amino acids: CASSLSAFETQYF. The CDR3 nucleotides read TGTGCCAGCAGTTTATCGGCTTTCGAGACCCAGTACTTC.

Here the CDR3 reads CASSFKKGDTGELFF. In nucleotides, the CDR3 is TGTGCCAGCAGTTTTAAAAAGGGAGACACCGGGGAGCTGTTTTTT. The V and J genes are TRBV27 and TRBJ2-2; maybe TRBD2 (5 bases). Trimming cost V 3 bases and J 3 bases, with 11 bases left between them. The CDR3 sequence is 15 residues long. The V gene's germline CDR1 is MNHEY and CDR2 SMNVEV (reference sequence).

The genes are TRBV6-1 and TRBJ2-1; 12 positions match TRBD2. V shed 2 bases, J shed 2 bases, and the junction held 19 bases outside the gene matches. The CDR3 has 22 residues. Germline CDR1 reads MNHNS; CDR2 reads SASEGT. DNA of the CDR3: TGTGCCAGCAGTGAAATCTCCTTAGACGCTAGCGGGGGGGCGAAAACCTACAATGAGCAGTTCTTC. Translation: CASSEISLDASGGAKTYNEQFF.

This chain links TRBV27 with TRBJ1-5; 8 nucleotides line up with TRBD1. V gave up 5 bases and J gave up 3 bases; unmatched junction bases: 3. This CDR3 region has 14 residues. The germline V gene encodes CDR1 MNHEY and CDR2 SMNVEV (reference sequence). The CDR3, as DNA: TGTGCCAGCAGTACCAGGGGGCCCAATCAGCCCCAGCATTTT. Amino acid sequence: CASSTRGPNQPQHF.

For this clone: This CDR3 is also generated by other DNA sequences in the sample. CDR3 nucleotides: TGTGCCAGCAGTGAGGGCGCAGGGCCCCTCTTCTATGGCTACACCTTC. Protein product: CASSEGAGPLFYGYTF. This chain links TRBV6-1 with TRBJ1-2, with D maybe TRBD1 (5 bases). Trimming took 3 bases from V and 4 from J, leaving 18 bases between them. CDR3 size: 16 residues. From germline, CDR1 is MNHNS and CDR2 SASEGT.

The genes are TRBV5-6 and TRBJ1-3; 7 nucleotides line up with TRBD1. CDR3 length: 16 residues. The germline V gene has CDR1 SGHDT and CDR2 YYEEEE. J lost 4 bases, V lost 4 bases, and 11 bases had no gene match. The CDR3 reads CASSAGTGVLGNTIYF. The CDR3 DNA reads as TGTGCCAGCAGCGCCGGTACAGGGGTTTTGGGAAACACCATATATTTT.

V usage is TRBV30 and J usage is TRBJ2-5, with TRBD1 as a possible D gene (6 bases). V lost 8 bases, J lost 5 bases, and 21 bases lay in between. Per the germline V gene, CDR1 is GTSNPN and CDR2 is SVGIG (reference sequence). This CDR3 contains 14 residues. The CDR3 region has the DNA TGTGCCGGGTGGGGGCGCGAAGTATACGAGACCCAGTACTTC. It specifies CAGWGREVYETQYF.

This CDR3 is CASSQSIQGGTEAFF. As DNA, the CDR3 is TGTGCCAGCAGCCAATCGATCCAGGGAGGTACTGAAGCTTTCTTT. This chain links TRBV14 with TRBJ1-1; D might be TRBD1 (5 bases). Trimming pared 2 bases from V and 5 bases from J, leaving 15 bases between. This CDR3 region has 15 residues. The germline CDR1 and CDR2 sequences are SGHDN and FVKESK.

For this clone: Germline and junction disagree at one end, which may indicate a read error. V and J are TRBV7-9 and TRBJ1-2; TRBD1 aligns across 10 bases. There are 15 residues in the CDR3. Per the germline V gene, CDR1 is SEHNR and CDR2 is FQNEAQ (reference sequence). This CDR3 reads CSSSLDRGLNYGYTF. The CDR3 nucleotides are TGTTCCAGCAGCCTCGACAGGGGGCTCAACTATGGCTACACCTTC.

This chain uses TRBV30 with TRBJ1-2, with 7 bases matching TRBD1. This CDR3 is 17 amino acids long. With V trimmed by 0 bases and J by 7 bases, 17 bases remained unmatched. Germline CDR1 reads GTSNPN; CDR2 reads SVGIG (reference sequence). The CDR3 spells CAWSVQKRDRLIPGYTF. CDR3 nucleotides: TGTGCCTGGAGTGTACAGAAGAGGGACAGACTTATTCCTGGCTACACCTTC.

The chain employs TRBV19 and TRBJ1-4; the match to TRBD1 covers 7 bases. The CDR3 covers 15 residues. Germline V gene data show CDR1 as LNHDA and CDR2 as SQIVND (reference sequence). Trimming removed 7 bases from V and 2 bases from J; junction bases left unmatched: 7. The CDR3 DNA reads TGTGCCAGTACCTTCAGGGGGACCACTAATGAAAAACTGTTTTTT. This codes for CASTFRGTTNEKLFF.

DNA of the CDR3: TGTGCCAGCAGTGCGATTCGCGGGGGTCCTCATACGCAGTATTTT. It is translated as CASSAIRGGPHTQYF. This rearrangement joins TRBV6-1 to TRBJ2-3, with 7 bases fitting TRBD2. This CDR3 comprises 15 residues. The germline CDR1 and CDR2 sequences are MNHNS and SASEGT. J lost 7 bases, V lost 4 bases, and 11 bases had no gene match.

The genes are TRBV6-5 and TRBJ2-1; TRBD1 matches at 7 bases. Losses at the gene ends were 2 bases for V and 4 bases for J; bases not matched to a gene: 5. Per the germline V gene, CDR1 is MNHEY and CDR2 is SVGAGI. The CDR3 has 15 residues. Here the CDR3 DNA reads TGTGCCAGCAGTTACGCTGAGGGGGCGTACAATGAGCAGTTCTTC. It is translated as CASSYAEGAYNEQFF.

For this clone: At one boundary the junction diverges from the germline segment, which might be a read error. The CDR3 nucleotides are TGTTCCAGCAGCTTAGTTAGGGGGAGAGAGACCCAGTACTTC. Translation: CSSSLVRGRETQYF. The chain has TRBV7-9 and TRBJ2-5; D possibly corresponds to TRBD1 (6 bases). This CDR3 contains 14 residues. The V gene's germline CDR1 is SEHNR and CDR2 FQNEAQ (reference sequence). Full variable domain (remainder filled in from reference TRBV7-9 and TRBJ2-5): DTGVSQNPRHKITKRGQNVTFRCDPISEHNRLYWYRQTLGQGPEFLTYFQNEAQLEKSRLLSDRFSAERPKGSFSTLEIQRTEQGDSAMYLCSSSLVRGRETQYFGPGTRLLVL.

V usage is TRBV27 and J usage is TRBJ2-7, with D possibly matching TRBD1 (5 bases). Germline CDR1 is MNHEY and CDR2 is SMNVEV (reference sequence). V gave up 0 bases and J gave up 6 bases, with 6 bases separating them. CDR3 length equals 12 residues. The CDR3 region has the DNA TGTGCCAGCAGTTTATCGGGGCGCGAGCAGTACTTC. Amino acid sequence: CASSLSGREQYF.

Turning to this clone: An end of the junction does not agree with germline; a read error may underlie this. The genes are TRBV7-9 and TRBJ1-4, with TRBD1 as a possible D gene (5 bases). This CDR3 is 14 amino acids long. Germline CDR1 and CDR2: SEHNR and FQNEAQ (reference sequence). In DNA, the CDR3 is TGTTCCAGCAGCCTGGGACTGATGGGTGAAAAACTGTTTTTT. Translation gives CSSSLGLMGEKLFF.